This T cell receptor beta chain was documented in a study of neurological immune-mediated disorders. This clonotype was detected ten times or more. This CDR3 spans 14 amino acids. CDR1 SGHRS and CDR2 YFSETQ come from the germline V gene. V was cut by 6 bases and J by 2 bases, with 15 bases left in between. MiXCR, applied by TCRdb to the 5' RACE reads, yields one record per CDR3 protein. The sample has about 35,000 distinct CDR3 sequences, 3% to 4% seen once; the top ten hold 2% to 2.5%. The J gene is TRBJ2-7, the V gene TRBV5-1, with a possible D match to TRBD1 (6 bases). Sequencing was done on a sample of PBMCs. The TCR was taken from a man aged 30-40 years with multiple sclerosis. The CDR3 region is CASTPTGQTYEQYF. As DNA, the CDR3 is TGCGCCAGCACCCCTACAGGACAGACCTACGAGCAGTACTTC. The full variable domain, in which reference TRBV5-1 and TRBJ2-7 provide the parts outside the CDR3, is KAGVTQTPRYLIKTRGQQVTLSCSPISGHRSVSWYQQTPGQGLQFLFEYFSETQRNKGNFPGRFSGRQFSNSRSEMNVSTLELGDSALYLCASTPTGQTYEQYFGPGTRLTVT.